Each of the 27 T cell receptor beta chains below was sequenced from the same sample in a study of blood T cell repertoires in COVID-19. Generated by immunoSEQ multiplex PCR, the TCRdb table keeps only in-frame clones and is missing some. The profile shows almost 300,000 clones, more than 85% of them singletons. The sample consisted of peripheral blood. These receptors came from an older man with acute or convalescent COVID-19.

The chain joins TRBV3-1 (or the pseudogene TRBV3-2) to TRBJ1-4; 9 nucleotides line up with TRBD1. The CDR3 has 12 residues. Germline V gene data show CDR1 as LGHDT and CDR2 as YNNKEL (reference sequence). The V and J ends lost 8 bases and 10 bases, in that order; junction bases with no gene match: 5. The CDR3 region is CASEGQGRKLFF. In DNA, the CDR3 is TGTGCCAGCGAGGGACAGGGTAGAAAACTGTTTTTT.

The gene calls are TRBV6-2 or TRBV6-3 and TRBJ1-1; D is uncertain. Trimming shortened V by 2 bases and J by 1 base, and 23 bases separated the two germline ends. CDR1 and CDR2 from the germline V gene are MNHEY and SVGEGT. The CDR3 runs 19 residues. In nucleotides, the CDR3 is TGTGCCAGCAGTTACGGCCCAATTCACCGGGAAAAGGGGAACACTGAAGCTTTCTTT. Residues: CASSYGPIHREKGNTEAFF.

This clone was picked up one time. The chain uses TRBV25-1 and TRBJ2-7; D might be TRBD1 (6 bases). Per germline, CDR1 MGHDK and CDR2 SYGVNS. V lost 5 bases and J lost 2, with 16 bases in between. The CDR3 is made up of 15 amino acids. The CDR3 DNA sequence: TGTGCCAGCAGTTATAAGGGGGTCGGTCCCTACGAGCAGTACTTC. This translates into CASSYKGVGPYEQYF.

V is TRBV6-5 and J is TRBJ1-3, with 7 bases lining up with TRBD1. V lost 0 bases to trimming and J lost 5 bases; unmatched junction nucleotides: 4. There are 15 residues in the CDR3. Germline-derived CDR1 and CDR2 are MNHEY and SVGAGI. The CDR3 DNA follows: TGTGCCAGCAGTTACTCATCACAGGGGAGAAACACCATATATTTT. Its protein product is CASSYSSQGRNTIYF.

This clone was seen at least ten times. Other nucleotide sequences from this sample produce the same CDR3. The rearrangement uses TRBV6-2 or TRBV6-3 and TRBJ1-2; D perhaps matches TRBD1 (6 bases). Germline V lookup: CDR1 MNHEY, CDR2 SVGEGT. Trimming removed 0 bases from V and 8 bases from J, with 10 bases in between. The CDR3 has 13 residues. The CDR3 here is CASSYSGGTGYTF. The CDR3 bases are TGTGCCAGCAGTTACTCAGGGGGAACCGGCTACACCTTC.

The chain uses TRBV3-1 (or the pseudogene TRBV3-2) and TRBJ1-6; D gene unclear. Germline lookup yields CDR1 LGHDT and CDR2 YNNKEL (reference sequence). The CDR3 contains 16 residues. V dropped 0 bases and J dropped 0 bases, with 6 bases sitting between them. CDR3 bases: TGTGCCAGCAGCCAAGATCTGAGCTCCTATAATTCACCCCTCCACTTT. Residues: CASSQDLSSYNSPLHF.

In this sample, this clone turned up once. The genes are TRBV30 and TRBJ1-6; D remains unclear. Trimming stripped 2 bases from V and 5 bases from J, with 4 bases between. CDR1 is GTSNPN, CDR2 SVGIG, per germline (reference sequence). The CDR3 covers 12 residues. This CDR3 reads CAWSLNNSPLHF. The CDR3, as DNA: TGTGCCTGGAGTCTAAATAATTCACCCCTCCACTTT.

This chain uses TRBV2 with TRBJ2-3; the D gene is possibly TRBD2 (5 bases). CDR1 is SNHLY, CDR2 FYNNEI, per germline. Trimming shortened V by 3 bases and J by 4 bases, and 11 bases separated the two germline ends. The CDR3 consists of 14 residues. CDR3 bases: TGTGCCAGCAGTGATTTGAGGGAGCCAGATACGCAGTATTTT. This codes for CASSDLREPDTQYF.

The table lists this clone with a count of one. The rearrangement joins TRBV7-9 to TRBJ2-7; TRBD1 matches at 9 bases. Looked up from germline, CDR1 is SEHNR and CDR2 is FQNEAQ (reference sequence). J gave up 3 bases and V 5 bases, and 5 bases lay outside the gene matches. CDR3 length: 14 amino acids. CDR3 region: CASSPWTGDYEQYF. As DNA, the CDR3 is TGTGCCAGCAGCCCCTGGACAGGGGACTACGAGCAGTACTTC.

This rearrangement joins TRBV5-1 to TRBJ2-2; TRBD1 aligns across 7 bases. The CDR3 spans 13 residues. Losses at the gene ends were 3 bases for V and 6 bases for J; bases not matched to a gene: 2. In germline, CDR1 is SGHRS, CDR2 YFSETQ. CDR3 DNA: TGCGCCAGCAGCTCCCAGGGGGCCGGGGAGCTGTTTTTT. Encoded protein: CASSSQGAGELFF.

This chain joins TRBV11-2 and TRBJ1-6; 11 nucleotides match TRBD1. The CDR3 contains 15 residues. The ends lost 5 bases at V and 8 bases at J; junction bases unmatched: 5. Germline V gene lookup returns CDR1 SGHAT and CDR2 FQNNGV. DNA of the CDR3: TGTGCCAGCAGCCAGGGGACAGGGGGTTATTCACCCCTCCACTTT. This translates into CASSQGTGGYSPLHF.

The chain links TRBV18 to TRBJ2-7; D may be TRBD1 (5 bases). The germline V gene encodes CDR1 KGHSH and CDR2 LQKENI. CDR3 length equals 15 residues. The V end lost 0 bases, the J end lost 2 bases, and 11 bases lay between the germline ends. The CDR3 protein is CASSPPLQGTYEQYF. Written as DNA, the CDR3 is TGTGCCAGCTCACCACCACTGCAGGGAACCTACGAGCAGTACTTC.

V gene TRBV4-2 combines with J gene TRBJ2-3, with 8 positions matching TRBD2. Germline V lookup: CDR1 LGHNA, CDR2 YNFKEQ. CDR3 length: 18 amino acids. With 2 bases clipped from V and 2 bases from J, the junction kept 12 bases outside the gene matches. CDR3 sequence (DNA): TGTGCCAGCAGCCAACTTCCCGGGACTAGTGCGGCCACAGATACGCAGTATTTT. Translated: CASSQLPGTSAATDTQYF.

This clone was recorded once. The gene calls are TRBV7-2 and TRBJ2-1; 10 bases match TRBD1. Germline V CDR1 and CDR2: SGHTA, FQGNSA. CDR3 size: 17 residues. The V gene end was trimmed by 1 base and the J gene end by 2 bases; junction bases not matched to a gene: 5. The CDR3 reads CASSLEVGQGPYNEQFF. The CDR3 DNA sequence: TGTGCCAGCAGCTTAGAAGTGGGACAGGGGCCCTACAATGAGCAGTTCTTC.

The CDR3 DNA reads as TGTGCCAGCTCCAGATCTGGGGGGGGTAATTCACCCCTCCACTTT. As protein: CASSRSGGGNSPLHF. The rearrangement uses TRBV2 and TRBJ1-6, with a weak D call TRBD1 (5 bases). V shed 8 bases and J shed 6 bases, with 17 bases lying between them. CDR3 size: 15 residues. Germline CDR1 and CDR2: SNHLY and FYNNEI.

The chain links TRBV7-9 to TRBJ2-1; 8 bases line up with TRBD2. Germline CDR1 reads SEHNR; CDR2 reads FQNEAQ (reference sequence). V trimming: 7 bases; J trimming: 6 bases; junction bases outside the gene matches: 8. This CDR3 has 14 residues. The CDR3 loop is CASNGGAKLNEQFF. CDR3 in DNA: TGTGCCAGCAACGGGGGGGCCAAACTCAATGAGCAGTTCTTC.

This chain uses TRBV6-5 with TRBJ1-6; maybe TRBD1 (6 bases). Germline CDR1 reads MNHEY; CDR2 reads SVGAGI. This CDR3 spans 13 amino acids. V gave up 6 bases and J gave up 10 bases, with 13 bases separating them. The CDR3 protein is CASRDSSLSPLHF. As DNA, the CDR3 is TGTGCCAGCAGGGACAGTTCACTCTCACCCCTCCACTTT.

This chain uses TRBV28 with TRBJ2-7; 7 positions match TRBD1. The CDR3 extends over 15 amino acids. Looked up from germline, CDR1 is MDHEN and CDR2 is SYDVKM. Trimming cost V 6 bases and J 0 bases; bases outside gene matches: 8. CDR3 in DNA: TGTGCCAGCAGGACCAGGGGGACCGTCTCCTACGAGCAGTACTTC. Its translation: CASRTRGTVSYEQYF.

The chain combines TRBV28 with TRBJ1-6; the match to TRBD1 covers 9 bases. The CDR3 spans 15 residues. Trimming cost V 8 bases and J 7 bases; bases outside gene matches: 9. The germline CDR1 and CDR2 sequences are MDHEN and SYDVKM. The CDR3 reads CASQAGQGANSPLHF. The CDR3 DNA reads TGTGCCAGCCAAGCGGGACAGGGTGCGAATTCACCCCTCCACTTT.

CDR3: CASSLKVTGKSNTEAFF. The CDR3 nucleotides are TGTGCCAGCAGCTTGAAGGTGACAGGGAAAAGTAACACTGAAGCTTTCTTT. The chain carries TRBV5-6 and TRBJ1-1, with 7 bases identical to TRBD1. V dropped 1 base and J dropped 2; count of bases not matched to a gene: 11. The V gene's germline CDR1 is SGHDT and CDR2 YYEEEE. The CDR3 contains 17 residues. The complete variable domain, with remaining parts taken from reference TRBV5-6 and TRBJ1-1, reads DAGVTQSPTHLIKTRGQQVTLRCSPKSGHDTVSWYQQALGQGPQFIFQYYEEEERQRGNFPDRFSGHQFPNYSSELNVNALLLGDSALYLCASSLKVTGKSNTEAFFGQGTRLTVV.

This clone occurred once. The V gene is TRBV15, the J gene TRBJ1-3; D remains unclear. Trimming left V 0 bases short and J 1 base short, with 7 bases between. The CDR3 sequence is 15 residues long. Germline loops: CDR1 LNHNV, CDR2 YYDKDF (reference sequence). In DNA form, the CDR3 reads TGTGCCACCAGCAGAGATCTAGGATCTGGAAACACCATATATTTT. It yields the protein CATSRDLGSGNTIYF. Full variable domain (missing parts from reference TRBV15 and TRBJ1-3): DAMVIQNPRYQVTQFGKPVTLSCSQTLNHNVMYWYQQKSSQAPKLLFHYYDKDFNNEADTPDNFQSRRPNTSFCFLDIRSPGLGDTAMYLCATSRDLGSGNTIYFGEGSWLTVV.

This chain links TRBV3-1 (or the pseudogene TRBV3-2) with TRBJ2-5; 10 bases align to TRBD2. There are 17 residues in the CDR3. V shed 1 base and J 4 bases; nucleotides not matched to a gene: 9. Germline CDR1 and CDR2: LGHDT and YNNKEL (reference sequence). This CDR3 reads CASSQVPQREGRETQYF. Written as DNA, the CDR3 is TGTGCCAGCAGCCAAGTGCCCCAGCGGGAGGGCCGAGAGACCCAGTACTTC.

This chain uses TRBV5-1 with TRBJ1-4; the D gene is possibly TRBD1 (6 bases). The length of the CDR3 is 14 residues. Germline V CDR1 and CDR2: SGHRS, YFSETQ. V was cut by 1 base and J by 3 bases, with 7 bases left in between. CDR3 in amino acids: CASSLWGPNEKLFF. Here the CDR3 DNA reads TGCGCCAGCAGCTTGTGGGGGCCTAATGAAAAACTGTTTTTT.

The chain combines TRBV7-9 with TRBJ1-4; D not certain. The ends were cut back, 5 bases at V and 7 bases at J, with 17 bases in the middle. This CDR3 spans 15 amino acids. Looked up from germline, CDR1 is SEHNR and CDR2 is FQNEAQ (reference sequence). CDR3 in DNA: TGTGCCAGCAGCACCGGTGGGCAGCCTGGTGAAAAACTGTTTTTT. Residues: CASSTGGQPGEKLFF.

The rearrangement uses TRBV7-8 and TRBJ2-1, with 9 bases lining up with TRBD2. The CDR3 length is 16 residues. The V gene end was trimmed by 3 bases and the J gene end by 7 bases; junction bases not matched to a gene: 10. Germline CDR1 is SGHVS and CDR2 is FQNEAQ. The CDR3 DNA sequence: TGTGCCAGCAGCTTCCTCCACAGCGGGGGGTGGAATGAGCAGTTCTTC. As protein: CASSFLHSGGWNEQFF.

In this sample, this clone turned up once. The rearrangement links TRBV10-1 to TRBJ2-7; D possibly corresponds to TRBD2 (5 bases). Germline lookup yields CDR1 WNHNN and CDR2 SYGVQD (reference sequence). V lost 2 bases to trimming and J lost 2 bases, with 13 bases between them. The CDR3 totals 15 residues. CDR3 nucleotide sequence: TGCGCCAGCAGTGAGGCACTAGGAGTTGCCTACGAGCAGTACTTC. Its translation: CASSEALGVAYEQYF.

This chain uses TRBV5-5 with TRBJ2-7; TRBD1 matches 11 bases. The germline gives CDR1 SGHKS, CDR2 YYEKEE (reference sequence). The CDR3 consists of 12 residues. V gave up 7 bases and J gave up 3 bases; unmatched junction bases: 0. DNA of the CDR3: TGTGCCAGCGGGACAGGGGGCTACGAGCAGTACTTC. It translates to CASGTGGYEQYF.